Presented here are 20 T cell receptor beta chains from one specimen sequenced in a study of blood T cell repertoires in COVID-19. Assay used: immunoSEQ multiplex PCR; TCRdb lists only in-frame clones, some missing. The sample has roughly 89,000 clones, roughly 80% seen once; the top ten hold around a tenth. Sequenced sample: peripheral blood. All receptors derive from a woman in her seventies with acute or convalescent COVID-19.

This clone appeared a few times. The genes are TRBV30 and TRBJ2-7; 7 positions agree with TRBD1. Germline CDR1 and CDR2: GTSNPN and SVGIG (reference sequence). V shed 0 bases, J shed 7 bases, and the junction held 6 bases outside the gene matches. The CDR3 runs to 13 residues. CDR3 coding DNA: TGTGCCTGGAGTGTTAGGGACAGAAGGGAGCAGTACTTC. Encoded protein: CAWSVRDRREQYF.

CDR3 sequence: CASSLGALTIYTF. The CDR3 DNA reads as TGTGCCAGCAGTTTAGGGGCCTTAACCATTTACACCTTC. The V gene is TRBV12-3 or TRBV12-4, the J gene TRBJ1-2; D gene ambiguous. The CDR3 has 13 residues. The V end lost 1 base, the J end lost 11 bases, and 14 bases lay between the germline ends.

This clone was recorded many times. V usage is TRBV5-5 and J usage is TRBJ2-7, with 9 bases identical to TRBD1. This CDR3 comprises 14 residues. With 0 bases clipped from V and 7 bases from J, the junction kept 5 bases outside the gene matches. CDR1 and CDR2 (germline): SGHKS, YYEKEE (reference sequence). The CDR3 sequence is CASSLEGQGVEQYF. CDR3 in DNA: TGTGCCAGCAGCTTGGAGGGACAGGGTGTAGAGCAGTACTTC.

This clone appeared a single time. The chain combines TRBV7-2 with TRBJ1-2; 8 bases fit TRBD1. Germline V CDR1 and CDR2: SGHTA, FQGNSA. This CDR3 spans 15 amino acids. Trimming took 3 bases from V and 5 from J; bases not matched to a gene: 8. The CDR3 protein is CASSLDRVPTYGYTF. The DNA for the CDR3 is TGTGCCAGCAGCTTGGACAGGGTCCCCACTTATGGCTACACCTTC.

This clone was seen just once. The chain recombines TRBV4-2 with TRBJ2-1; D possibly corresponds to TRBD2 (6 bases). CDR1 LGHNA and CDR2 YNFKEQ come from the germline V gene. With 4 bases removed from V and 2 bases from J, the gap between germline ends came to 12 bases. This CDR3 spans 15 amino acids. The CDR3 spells CASSPLAGPYNEQFF. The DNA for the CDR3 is TGTGCCAGCAGCCCCTTGGCGGGGCCCTACAATGAGCAGTTCTTC.

CDR3 coding DNA: TGTGCCAGTAGTATTTATTTAAGCGACAATGAGCAGTTCTTC. Translating it yields CASSIYLSDNEQFF. The chain is built from TRBV19 and TRBJ2-1; D call uncertain. The ends were cut back, 3 bases at V and 5 bases at J, with 11 bases in the middle. The length of the CDR3 is 14 residues. Per germline, CDR1 LNHDA and CDR2 SQIVND (reference sequence).

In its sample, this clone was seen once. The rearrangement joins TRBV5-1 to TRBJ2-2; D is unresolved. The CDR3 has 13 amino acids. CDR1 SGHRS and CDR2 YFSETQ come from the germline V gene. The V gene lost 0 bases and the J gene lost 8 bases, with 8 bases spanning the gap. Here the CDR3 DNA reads TGCGCCAGCAGCTTGGTAGGAGCGGGGGAGCTGTTTTTT. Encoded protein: CASSLVGAGELFF.

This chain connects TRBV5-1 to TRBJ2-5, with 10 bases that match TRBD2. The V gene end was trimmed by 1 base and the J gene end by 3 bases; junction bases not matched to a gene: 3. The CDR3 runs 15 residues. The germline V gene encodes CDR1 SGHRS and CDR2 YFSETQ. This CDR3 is CASSLTSGKKETQYF. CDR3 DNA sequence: TGCGCCAGCAGCTTGACTAGCGGGAAAAAAGAGACCCAGTACTTC.

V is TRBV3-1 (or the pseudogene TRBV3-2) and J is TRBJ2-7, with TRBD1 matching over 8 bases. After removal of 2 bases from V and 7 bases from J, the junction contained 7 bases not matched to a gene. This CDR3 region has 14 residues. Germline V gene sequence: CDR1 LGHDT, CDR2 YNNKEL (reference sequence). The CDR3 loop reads CASSQIAGGGEQYF. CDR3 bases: TGTGCCAGCAGCCAAATCGCAGGGGGCGGTGAGCAGTACTTC.

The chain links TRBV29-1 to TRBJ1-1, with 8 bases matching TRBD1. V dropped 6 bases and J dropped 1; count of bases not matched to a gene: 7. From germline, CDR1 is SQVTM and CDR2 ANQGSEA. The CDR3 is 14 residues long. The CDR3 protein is CSVRQGPGNTEAFF. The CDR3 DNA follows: TGCAGCGTAAGACAGGGGCCCGGGAACACTGAAGCTTTCTTT. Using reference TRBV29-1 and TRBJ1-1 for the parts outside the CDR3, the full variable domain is SAVISQKPSRDICQRGTSLTIQCQVDSQVTMMFWYRQQPGQSLTLIATANQGSEATYESGFVIDKFPISRPNLTFSTLTVSNMSPEDSSIYLCSVRQGPGNTEAFFGQGTRLTVV.

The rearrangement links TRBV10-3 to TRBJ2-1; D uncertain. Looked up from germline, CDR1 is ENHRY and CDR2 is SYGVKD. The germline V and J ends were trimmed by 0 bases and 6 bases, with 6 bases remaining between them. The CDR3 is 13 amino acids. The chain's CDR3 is CAISESRSNEQFF. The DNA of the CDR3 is TGTGCCATCAGTGAGTCACGGTCCAATGAGCAGTTCTTC.

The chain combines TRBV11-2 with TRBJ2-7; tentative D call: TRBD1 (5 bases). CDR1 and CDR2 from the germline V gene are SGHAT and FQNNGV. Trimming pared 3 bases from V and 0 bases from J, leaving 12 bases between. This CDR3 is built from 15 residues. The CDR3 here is CASSLNRQSSYEQYF. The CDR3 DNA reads TGTGCCAGCAGCTTGAACCGACAGAGCTCCTACGAGCAGTACTTC.

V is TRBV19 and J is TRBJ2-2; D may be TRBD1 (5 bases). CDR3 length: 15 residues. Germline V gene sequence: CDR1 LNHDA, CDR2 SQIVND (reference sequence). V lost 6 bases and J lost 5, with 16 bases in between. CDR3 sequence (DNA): TGTGCCAGTAGGTCGGACACGCAAAGAACCGGGGAGCTGTTTTTT. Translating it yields CASRSDTQRTGELFF.

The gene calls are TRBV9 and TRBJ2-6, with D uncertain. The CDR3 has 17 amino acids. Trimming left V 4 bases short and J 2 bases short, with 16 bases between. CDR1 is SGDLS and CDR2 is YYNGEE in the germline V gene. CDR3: CASSSGETVPGANVLTF. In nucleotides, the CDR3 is TGTGCCAGCAGCTCCGGAGAAACGGTTCCTGGGGCCAACGTCCTGACTTTC.

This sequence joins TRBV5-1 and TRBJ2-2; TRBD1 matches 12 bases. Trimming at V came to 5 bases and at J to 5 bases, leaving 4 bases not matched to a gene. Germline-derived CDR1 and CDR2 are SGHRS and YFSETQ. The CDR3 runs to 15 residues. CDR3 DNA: TGCGCCAGCAGACAGGGACAGGGGGCAACCGGGGAGCTGTTTTTT. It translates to CASRQGQGATGELFF.

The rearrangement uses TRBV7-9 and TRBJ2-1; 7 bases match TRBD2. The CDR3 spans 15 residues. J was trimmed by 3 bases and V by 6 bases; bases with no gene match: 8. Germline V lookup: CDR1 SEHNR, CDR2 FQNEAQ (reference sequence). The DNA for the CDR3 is TGTGCCAGCAGTAAAGTAGTAGCGGGCTACAATGAGCAGTTCTTC. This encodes CASSKVVAGYNEQFF.

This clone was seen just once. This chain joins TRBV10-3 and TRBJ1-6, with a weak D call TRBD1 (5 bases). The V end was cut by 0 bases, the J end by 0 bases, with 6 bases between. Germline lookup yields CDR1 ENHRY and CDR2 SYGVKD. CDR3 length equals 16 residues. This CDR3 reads CAISESGGSYNSPLHF. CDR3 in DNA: TGTGCCATCAGTGAGTCGGGGGGCTCCTATAATTCACCCCTCCACTTT.

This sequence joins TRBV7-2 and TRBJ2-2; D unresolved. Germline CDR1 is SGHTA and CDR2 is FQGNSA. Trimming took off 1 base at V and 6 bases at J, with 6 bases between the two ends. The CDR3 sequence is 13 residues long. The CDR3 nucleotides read TGTGCCAGCAGCTTAGTACCGGCCGGGGAGCTGTTTTTT. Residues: CASSLVPAGELFF.

CDR3 DNA: TGTGCCAGCAGCTTAGATATTGACAGGGGAGAGACCCAGTACTTC. This encodes CASSLDIDRGETQYF. This chain connects TRBV11-2 to TRBJ2-5; the match to TRBD1 covers 8 bases. CDR1 is SGHAT, CDR2 FQNNGV, per germline. The CDR3 is 15 amino acids. The V gene end was trimmed by 0 bases and the J gene end by 4 bases; junction bases not matched to a gene: 4.

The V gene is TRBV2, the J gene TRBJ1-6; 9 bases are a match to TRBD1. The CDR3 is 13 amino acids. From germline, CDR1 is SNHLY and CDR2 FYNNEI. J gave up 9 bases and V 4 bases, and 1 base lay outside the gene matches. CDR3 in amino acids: CASSGQGGSPLHF. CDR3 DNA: TGTGCCAGCAGTGGACAGGGGGGTTCACCCCTCCACTTT.